These T cell receptor beta chains were read from a single sample in a study of blood T cell repertoires in COVID-19. Using immunoSEQ multiplex PCR, the repertoire was profiled, and TCRdb retains in-frame clones only, with some absent. Of about 120,000 clones in the sample, over 80% were seen once. Material: peripheral blood. These receptors were collected from a woman in her 70s with acute or convalescent COVID-19. Each CDR3 is given with its conserved first and last residue.

v_call	j_call	cdr3_aa
TRBV14	TRBJ1-2	CASSVQGANYGYTF
TRBV5-1	TRBJ2-3	CASSLLTGTDTQYF
TRBV28	TRBJ2-7	CATQRGGGPLEQYF
TRBV6-6	TRBJ2-1	CASRAGQLEQFF
TRBV9	TRBJ2-7	CASSVGLGLTYEQYF
TRBV6-5	TRBJ2-3	CASSSSGTTDTQYF
TRBV7-3	TRBJ2-6	CASSLAPTDSGANVLTF
TRBV21-1	TRBJ2-3	CASSKAPGQGRADTQYF
TRBV5-4	TRBJ2-7	CASSLAGARGPKEQYF
TRBV7-9	TRBJ2-1	CASSAVAYNEQFF
TRBV5-1	TRBJ2-7	CASSFTSGRVDEQYF
TRBV6-6	TRBJ1-3	CASSLGGTSGNTIYF
TRBV19	TRBJ1-5	CASSLPPMGQGNQPQHF
TRBV5-1	TRBJ1-1	CASSLAMTGNTEAFF
TRBV29-1	TRBJ1-2	CSVVPRGPPEGYTF
TRBV2	TRBJ1-6	CASNTGNSPLHF
TRBV12-3/TRBV12-4	TRBJ2-3	CASSQSTDTQYF
TRBV7-2	TRBJ1-4	CASSLVGGWEKLFF
TRBV6-6	TRBJ2-7	CASSYYLGGDEQYF
TRBV5-1	TRBJ2-1	CASSSQGAMAGVSSYNEQFF
TRBV5-1	TRBJ2-2	CASSLVDRGNTGELFF
TRBV6-6	TRBJ2-7	CASNQGSATQYF
TRBV28	TRBJ1-5	CASSTQGAKSNQPQHF
TRBV2	TRBJ1-2	CASSSGQNYGYTF
TRBV12-5	TRBJ2-5	CASGLTGETQYF
TRBV2	TRBJ1-4	CASRAGTGPMVFF
TRBV7-3	TRBJ2-7	CASSLGTTGQAEQYF
TRBV30	TRBJ1-4	CAWSVPGQGSEKLFF
TRBV14	TRBJ2-7	CASSHLDRGQGEQYF
TRBV5-1	TRBJ2-5	CASSRYGTRGGFGETQYF
TRBV5-6	TRBJ1-5	CASSQTGDSNQPQHF
TRBV12-3/TRBV12-4	TRBJ2-1	CASLAINLDEQFF
TRBV24-1	TRBJ2-2	CATSDSGTGETGELFF
TRBV6-5	TRBJ1-2	CASSYYNYGYTF
TRBV19	TRBJ2-1	CASSRGPYNEQFF
TRBV28	TRBJ1-5	CASSPTQGQPQHF
TRBV9	TRBJ2-1	CASSVGGRRGNSNEQFF
TRBV24-1	TRBJ2-3	CATSGTGGVDTQYF
TRBV28	TRBJ2-3	CASSVGGSTDTQYF